Included here is one T cell receptor beta chain sequence, with context. The assay was immunoSEQ multiplex PCR, and TCRdb's table has in-frame clones only and misses some. The table has 150,000 to 200,000 clones, around 86% seen once. These data originate in a study of blood T cell repertoires in COVID-19. The ends were cut back, 3 bases at V and 6 bases at J, with 12 bases in the middle. In germline, CDR1 is MDHEN, CDR2 SYDVKM. The length of the CDR3 is 14 residues. The receptor's source is a man in his 70s with acute or convalescent COVID-19. Material for sequencing was peripheral blood. The chain recombines TRBV28 with TRBJ1-5; D gene unclear. The CDR3 bases are TGTGCCAGCAGTTTCGGTACAGTAACTCAGCCCCAGCATTTT. Its translation: CASSFGTVTQPQHF.